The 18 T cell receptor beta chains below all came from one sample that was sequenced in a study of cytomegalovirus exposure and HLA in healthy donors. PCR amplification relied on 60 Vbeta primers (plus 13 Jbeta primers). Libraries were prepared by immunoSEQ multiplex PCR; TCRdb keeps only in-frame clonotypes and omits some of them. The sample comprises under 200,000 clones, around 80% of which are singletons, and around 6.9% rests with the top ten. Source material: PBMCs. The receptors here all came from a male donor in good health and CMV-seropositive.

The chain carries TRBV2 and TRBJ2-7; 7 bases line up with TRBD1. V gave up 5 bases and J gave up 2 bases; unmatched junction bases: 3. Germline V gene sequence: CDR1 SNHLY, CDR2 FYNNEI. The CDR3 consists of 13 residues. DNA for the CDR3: TGTGCCAGCAGTTACAGGGGTCCCTACGAGCAGTACTTC. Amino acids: CASSYRGPYEQYF. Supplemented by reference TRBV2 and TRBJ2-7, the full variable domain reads EPEVTQTPSHQVTQMGQEVILRCVPISNHLYFYWYRQILGQKVEFLVSFYNNEISEKSEIFDDQFSVERPDGSNFTLKIRSTKLEDSAMYFCASSYRGPYEQYFGPGTRLTVT.

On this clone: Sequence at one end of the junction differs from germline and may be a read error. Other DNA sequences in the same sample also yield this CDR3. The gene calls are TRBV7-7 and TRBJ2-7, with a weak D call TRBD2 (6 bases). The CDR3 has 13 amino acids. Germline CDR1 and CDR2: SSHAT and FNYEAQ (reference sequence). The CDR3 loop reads CASSLTSQYEQYF. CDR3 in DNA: TGTGCTAGCAGCTTAACTAGCCAATACGAGCAGTACTTC. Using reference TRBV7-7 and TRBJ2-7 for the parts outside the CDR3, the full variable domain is GAGVSQSPRYKVTKRGQDVTLRCDPISSHATLYWYQQALGQGPEFLTYFNYEAQPDKSGLPSDRFSAERPEGSISTLTIQRTEQRDSAMYRCASSLTSQYEQYFGPGTRLTVT.

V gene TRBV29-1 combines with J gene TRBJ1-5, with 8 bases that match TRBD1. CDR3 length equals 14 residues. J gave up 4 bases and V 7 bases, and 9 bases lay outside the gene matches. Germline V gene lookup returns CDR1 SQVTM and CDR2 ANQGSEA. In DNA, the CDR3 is TGCAGCGCTTCAGTTACAGGGGGGAATCAGCCCCAGCATTTT. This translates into CSASVTGGNQPQHF.

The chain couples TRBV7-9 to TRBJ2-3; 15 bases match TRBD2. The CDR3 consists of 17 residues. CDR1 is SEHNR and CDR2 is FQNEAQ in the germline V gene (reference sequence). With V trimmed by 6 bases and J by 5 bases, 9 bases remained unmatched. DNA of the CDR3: TGTGCCAGCAGTTACAACGGACTAGCGGGAGGGTTAGATACGCAGTATTTT. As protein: CASSYNGLAGGLDTQYF. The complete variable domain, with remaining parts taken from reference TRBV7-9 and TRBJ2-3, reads DTGVSQNPRHKITKRGQNVTFRCDPISEHNRLYWYRQTLGQGPEFLTYFQNEAQLEKSRLLSDRFSAERPKGSFSTLEIQRTEQGDSAMYLCASSYNGLAGGLDTQYFGPGTRLTVL.

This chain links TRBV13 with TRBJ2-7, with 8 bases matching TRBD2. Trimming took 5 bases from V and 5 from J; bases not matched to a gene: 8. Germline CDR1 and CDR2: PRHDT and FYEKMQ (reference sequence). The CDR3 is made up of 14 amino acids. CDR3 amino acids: CASSPGTSPHEQYF. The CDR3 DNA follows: TGTGCCAGCAGCCCCGGGACTAGTCCCCACGAGCAGTACTTC. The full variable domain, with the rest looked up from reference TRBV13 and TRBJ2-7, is AAGVIQSPRHLIKEKRETATLKCYPIPRHDTVYWYQQGPGQDPQFLISFYEKMQSDKGSIPDRFSAQQFSDYHSELNMSSLELGDSALYFCASSPGTSPHEQYFGPGTRLTVT.

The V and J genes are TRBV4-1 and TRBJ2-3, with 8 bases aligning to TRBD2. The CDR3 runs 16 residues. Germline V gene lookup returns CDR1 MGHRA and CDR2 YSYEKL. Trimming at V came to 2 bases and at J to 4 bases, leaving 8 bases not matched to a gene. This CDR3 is CASSQIDRAGADTQYF. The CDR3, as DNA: TGCGCCAGCAGCCAAATCGATCGAGCGGGAGCAGATACGCAGTATTTT.

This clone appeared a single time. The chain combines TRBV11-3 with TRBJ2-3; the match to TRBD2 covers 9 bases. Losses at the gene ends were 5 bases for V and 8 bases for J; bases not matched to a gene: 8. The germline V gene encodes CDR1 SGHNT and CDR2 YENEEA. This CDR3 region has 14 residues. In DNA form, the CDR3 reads TGTGCCAGCAGCACTCGGACTAGCGACGGTACGCAGTATTTT. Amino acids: CASSTRTSDGTQYF.

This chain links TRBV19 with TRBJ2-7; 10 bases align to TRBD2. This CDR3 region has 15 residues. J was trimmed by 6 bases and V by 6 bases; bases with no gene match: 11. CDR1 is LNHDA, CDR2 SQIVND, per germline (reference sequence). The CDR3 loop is CASSFRTLAGVEQYF. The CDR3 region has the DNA TGTGCCAGTAGCTTCCGGACGCTAGCGGGAGTCGAGCAGTACTTC.

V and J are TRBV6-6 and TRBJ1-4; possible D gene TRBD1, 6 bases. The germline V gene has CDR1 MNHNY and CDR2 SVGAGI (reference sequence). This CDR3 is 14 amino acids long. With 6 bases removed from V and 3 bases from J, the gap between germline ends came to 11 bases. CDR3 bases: TGTGCCAGCAGGAAGACAGGAGCTAATGAAAAACTGTTTTTT. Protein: CASRKTGANEKLFF.

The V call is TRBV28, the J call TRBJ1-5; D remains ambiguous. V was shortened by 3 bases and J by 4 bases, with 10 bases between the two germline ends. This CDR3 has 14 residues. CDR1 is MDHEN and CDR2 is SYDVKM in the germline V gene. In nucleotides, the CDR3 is TGTGCCAGCAGTTTCCCAGTGGTGAATCAGCCCCAGCATTTT. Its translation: CASSFPVVNQPQHF.

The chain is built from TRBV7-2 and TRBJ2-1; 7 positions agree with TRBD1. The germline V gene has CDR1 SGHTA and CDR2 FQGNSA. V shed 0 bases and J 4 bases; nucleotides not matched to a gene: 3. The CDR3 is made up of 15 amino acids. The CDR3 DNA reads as TGTGCCAGCAGCTTAGCGAGGGGGCTTTACAATGAGCAGTTCTTC. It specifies CASSLARGLYNEQFF.

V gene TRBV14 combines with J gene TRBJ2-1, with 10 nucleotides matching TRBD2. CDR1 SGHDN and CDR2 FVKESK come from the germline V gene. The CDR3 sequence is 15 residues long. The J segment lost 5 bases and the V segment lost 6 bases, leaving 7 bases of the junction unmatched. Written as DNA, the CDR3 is TGTGCCAGCAGACTAGCGGGACGAGAGGACAATGAGCAGTTCTTC. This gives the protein CASRLAGREDNEQFF.

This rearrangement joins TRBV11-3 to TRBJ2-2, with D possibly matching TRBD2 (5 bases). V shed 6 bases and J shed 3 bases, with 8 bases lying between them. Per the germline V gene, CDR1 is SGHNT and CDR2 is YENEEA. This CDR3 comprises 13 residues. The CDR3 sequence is CASRAEHTGELFF. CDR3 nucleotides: TGTGCCAGCAGAGCGGAGCACACCGGGGAGCTGTTTTTT.

In DNA, the CDR3 is TGTGCCAGCAGTGGATCTAGGACAGTTGAAGCTTTCTTT. Translating gives CASSGSRTVEAFF. The chain uses TRBV6-5 and TRBJ1-1; maybe TRBD1 (6 bases). Germline lookup yields CDR1 MNHEY and CDR2 SVGAGI. The CDR3 has 13 amino acids. Trimming removed 5 bases at V and 7 bases at J, with 14 bases between.

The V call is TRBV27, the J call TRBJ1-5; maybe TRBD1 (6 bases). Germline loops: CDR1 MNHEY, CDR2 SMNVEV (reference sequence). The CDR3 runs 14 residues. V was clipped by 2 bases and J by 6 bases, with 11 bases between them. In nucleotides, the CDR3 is TGTGCCAGCAGTTTAGCCAGGGGTCGTCAGCCCCAGCATTTT. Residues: CASSLARGRQPQHF.

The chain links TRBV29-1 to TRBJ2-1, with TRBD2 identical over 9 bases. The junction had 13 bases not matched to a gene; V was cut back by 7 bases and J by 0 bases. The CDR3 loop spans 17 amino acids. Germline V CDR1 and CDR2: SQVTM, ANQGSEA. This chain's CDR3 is CSARGDGGRASYNEQFF. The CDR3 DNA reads TGCAGCGCCCGAGGGGACGGCGGGAGGGCCTCCTACAATGAGCAGTTCTTC.

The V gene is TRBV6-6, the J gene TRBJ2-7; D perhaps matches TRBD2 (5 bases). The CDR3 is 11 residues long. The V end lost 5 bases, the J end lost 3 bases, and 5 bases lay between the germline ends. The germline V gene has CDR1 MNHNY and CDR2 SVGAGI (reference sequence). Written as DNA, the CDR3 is TGTGCCAGCAGTCGGGACTACGAGCAGTACTTC. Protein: CASSRDYEQYF.

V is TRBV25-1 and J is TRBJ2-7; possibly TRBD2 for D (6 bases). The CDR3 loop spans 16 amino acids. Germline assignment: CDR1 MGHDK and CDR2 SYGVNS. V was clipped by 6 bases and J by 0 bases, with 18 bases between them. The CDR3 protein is CASRDSGRGGSYEQYF. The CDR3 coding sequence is TGTGCCAGCAGGGATTCGGGGCGGGGTGGCTCCTACGAGCAGTACTTC.